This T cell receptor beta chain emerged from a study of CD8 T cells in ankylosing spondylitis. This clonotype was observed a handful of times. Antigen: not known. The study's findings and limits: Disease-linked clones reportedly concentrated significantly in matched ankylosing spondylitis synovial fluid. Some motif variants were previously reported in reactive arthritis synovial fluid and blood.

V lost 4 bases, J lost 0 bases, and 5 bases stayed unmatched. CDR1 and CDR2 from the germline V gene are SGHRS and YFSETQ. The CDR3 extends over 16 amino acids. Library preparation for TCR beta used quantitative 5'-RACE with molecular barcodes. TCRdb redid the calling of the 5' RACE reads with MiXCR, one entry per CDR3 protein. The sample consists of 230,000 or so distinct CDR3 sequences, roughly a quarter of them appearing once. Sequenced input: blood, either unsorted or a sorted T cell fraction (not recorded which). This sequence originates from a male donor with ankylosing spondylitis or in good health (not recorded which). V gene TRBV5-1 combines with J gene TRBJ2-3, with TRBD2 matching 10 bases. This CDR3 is CASSELAGISTDTQYF. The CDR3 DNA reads TGCGCCAGCAGCGAACTAGCGGGGATTAGCACAGATACGCAGTATTTT. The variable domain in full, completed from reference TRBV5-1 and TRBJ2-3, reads KAGVTQTPRYLIKTRGQQVTLSCSPISGHRSVSWYQQTPGQGLQFLFEYFSETQRNKGNFPGRFSGRQFSNSRSEMNVSTLELGDSALYLCASSELAGISTDTQYFGPGTRLTVL.